One sample yielded the 12 T cell receptor beta chains listed below, sequenced in a study of blood T cell repertoires in COVID-19. Some clones are missing from TCRdb's copy, which holds only in-frame ones; the method was immunoSEQ multiplex PCR. There are about 74,000 clones in the sample; over 75% occur only once, and roughly 30% lies in the top ten. The sequencing input was peripheral blood. Every receptor here comes from a woman of 80 years or more with active or convalescent COVID-19.

The CDR3 is CASSSSSNTEAFF. As DNA, the CDR3 is TGTGCCAGCAGCTCCTCTTCTAACACTGAAGCTTTCTTT. The chain carries TRBV9 and TRBJ1-1; D gene unclear. The germline V gene encodes CDR1 SGDLS and CDR2 YYNGEE. V was pared by 4 bases and J by 2 bases, with 9 bases between. The CDR3 runs to 13 residues.

The chain couples TRBV15 to TRBJ1-3; 9 bases align to TRBD1. V was clipped by 2 bases and J by 4 bases; unmatched bases: 9. This CDR3 region has 17 residues. Germline V gene sequence: CDR1 LNHNV, CDR2 YYDKDF (reference sequence). The CDR3: CATSRSYRGQVGNTIYF. CDR3 bases: TGTGCCACCAGCAGATCCTACAGGGGGCAGGTGGGAAACACCATATATTTT.

The J gene is TRBJ1-2, the V gene TRBV4-3, with TRBD1 as a possible D gene (6 bases). Trimming shortened V by 1 base and J by 4 bases, and 13 bases separated the two germline ends. The CDR3 contains 15 residues. Germline V gene sequence: CDR1 LGHNA, CDR2 YSLEER. The CDR3 DNA sequence: TGCGCCAGCAGCCAAGGTTTTGGGGGCGGCTATGGCTACACCTTC. Protein product: CASSQGFGGGYGYTF.

This rearrangement joins TRBV2 to TRBJ1-2; D is ambiguous. V was clipped by 4 bases and J by 0 bases, with 9 bases between them. CDR3 size: 14 residues. CDR1 and CDR2 (germline): SNHLY, FYNNEI. CDR3 residues: CASSGRGANYGYTF. The CDR3 DNA is TGTGCCAGCAGTGGAAGAGGAGCTAACTATGGCTACACCTTC. The full variable domain, rest sourced from reference TRBV2 and TRBJ1-2, is EPEVTQTPSHQVTQMGQEVILRCVPISNHLYFYWYRQILGQKVEFLVSFYNNEISEKSEIFDDQFSVERPDGSNFTLKIRSTKLEDSAMYFCASSGRGANYGYTFGSGTRLTVV.

The V call is TRBV6-2 or TRBV6-3, the J call TRBJ1-1, with unresolved D. Germline values: CDR1 MNHEY, CDR2 SVGEGT. The germline V and J ends were trimmed by 6 bases and 11 bases, with 13 bases remaining between them. This CDR3 has 11 amino acids. In nucleotides, the CDR3 is TGTGCCAGCAGCGAACGGGGAACCGCTTTCTTT. This encodes CASSERGTAFF.

The genes are TRBV7-2 and TRBJ2-4, with TRBD1 matching 10 bases. The V and J ends lost 5 bases and 0 bases, in that order; junction bases with no gene match: 7. Germline-derived CDR1 and CDR2 are SGHTA and FQGNSA. The CDR3 is 17 residues long. The CDR3 DNA reads TGTGCCAGCAGCATCAGACAGGGGGCCTTAGCCAAAAACATTCAGTACTTC. Encoded protein: CASSIRQGALAKNIQYF.

The chain is built from TRBV4-3 and TRBJ2-1, with D tentatively TRBD2 (6 bases). This CDR3 has 14 amino acids. Per the germline V gene, CDR1 is LGHNA and CDR2 is YSLEER. Deletions cut 1 base from V and 11 bases from J, with 15 bases between. The CDR3 bases are TGCGCCAGCAGCCAAGGGGTCGGGACTTCGAAGCAGTTCTTC. It is translated as CASSQGVGTSKQFF.

CDR3 protein: CASSLRDLNTEAFF. DNA for the CDR3: TGTGCCAGCAGCCTCCGGGATCTGAACACTGAAGCTTTCTTT. The chain couples TRBV5-4 to TRBJ1-1; D remains unclear. The V gene's germline CDR1 is SGHNT and CDR2 YYREEE (reference sequence). This CDR3 is 14 amino acids long. V lost 4 bases, J lost 0 bases, and 10 bases lay in between.

The chain joins TRBV7-2 to TRBJ1-2; the match to TRBD1 covers 7 bases. V was clipped by 5 bases and J by 4 bases; unmatched bases: 10. The V gene's germline CDR1 is SGHTA and CDR2 FQGNSA. The CDR3 extends over 15 amino acids. The CDR3 DNA reads as TGTGCCAGCAGCCAATCAACCAGGGGGAGCTATGGCTACACCTTC. As protein: CASSQSTRGSYGYTF.

This clone occurred a few times. Other DNA sequences of this sample code for an identical CDR3. This chain joins TRBV27 and TRBJ2-1; TRBD1 agrees at 7 bases. Germline CDR1 and CDR2: MNHEY and SMNVEV (reference sequence). This CDR3 is built from 15 residues. V lost 5 bases and J lost 2; bases outside the gene matches: 6. The CDR3 region is CASSPLTGAYNEQFF. In nucleotides, the CDR3 is TGTGCCAGCAGTCCGCTAACAGGGGCCTACAATGAGCAGTTCTTC.

This clone was counted once. The rearrangement joins TRBV21-1 to TRBJ1-1; the table's D call of TRBD1 was not tested on the DNA. TRBV21-1 is assigned pseudogene status. The CDR3 is 18 amino acids. The CDR3, as DNA: TGTGCCAGCAGCAAAAGGACAGGGCCACACTATATGAACACTGAAGCTTTCTTT. Its translation is CASSKRTGPHYMNTEAFF.

The genes are TRBV28 and TRBJ1-4; TRBD1 might be the D (5 bases). The CDR3 is 13 residues long. The germline gives CDR1 MDHEN, CDR2 SYDVKM. Between the trimmed V and J ends, which lost 7 bases and 7 bases, there was a span of 13 bases. CDR3 region: CASNQGFGEKLFF. CDR3 DNA sequence: TGTGCCAGCAATCAGGGTTTCGGTGAAAAACTGTTTTTT.